This T cell receptor (beta chain) was sequenced during a study of cytomegalovirus exposure and HLA in healthy donors. Amplification used 60 Vbeta primers and 13 Jbeta primers. Clones were read by immunoSEQ multiplex PCR, and TCRdb kept only the in-frame ones, dropping some. The repertoire shows some 140,000 clones; the top ten hold about 1.6%. Findings and limits, study-wide: Per a later analysis, 18,000 or so TCR beta sequences showed association with HLA alleles at 0.05 false discovery rate.

Note on this clone: Its antigen remains unidentified. Relative to the germline gene, one junction end is altered; a read error may explain this.

CDR1 is MNHEY, CDR2 SVGAGI, per germline. The CDR3 is 15 amino acids. Sequencing input: PBMCs. V gene TRBV6-5 combines with J gene TRBJ1-6; D perhaps matches TRBD1 (5 bases). This sequence originates from a woman between 35 and 50 years old in good health and CMV-seronegative. The CDR3 loop reads CASSYPQGNNSPLRF. The CDR3 DNA is TGTGCCAGCAGTTACCCCCAGGGAAATAATTCACCCCTCCGCTTT.